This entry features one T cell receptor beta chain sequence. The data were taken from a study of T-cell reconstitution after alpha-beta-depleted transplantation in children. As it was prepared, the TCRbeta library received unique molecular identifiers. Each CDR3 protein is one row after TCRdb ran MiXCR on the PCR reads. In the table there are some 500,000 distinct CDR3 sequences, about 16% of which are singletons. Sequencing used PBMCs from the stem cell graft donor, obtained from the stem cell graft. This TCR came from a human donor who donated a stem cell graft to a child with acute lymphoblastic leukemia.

CDR3 residues: CASSLDRESTDTQYF. As DNA, the CDR3 is TGTGCCAGCAGCTTAGATCGGGAAAGCACAGATACGCAGTATTTT. V gene TRBV11-2 combines with J gene TRBJ2-3; perhaps TRBD2 as D (5 bases). This CDR3 has 15 residues. The germline V and J ends were trimmed by 0 bases and 0 bases, with 7 bases remaining between them. CDR1 and CDR2 from the germline V gene are SGHAT and FQNNGV.